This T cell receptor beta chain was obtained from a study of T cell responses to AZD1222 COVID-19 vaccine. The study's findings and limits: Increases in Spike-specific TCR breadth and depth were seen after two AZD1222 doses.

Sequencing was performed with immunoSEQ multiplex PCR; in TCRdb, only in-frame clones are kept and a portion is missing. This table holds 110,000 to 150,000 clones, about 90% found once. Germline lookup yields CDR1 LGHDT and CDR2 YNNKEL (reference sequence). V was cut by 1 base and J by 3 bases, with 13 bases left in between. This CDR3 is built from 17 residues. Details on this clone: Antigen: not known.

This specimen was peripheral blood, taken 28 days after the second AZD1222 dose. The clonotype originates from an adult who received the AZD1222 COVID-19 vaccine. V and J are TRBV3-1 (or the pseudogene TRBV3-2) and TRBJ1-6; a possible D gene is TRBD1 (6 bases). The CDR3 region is CASSQGNRDFYNSPLHF. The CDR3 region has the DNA TGTGCCAGCAGCCAAGGAAACAGGGATTTCTATAATTCACCCCTCCACTTT.